The 20 T cell receptor beta chains below were found in one sample sequenced in a study of control samples from healthy donors and cancer patients. TCRdb's table, derived via immunoSEQ multiplex PCR, lists solely in-frame clones and lacks some. The table includes approximately 83,000 clones, 93% detected once. Sequencing used blood. All receptors come from a woman aged 25 to 45 in good health.

The J gene is TRBJ2-2, the V gene TRBV2, with D tentatively TRBD2 (5 bases). The ends were cut back, 10 bases at V and 4 bases at J, with 19 bases in the middle. Looked up from germline, CDR1 is SNHLY and CDR2 is FYNNEI. The CDR3 is 15 residues long. The CDR3 DNA sequence: TGTGCCACCATCGAGCAAGGACTTCTCACCGGGGAGCTGTTTTTT. Protein: CATIEQGLLTGELFF.

CDR3 loop: CASSPGQNYNEQFF. The CDR3, as DNA: TGTGCCAGCAGCCCGGGACAGAACTACAATGAGCAGTTCTTC. The rearrangement uses TRBV9 and TRBJ2-1; 7 bases line up with TRBD1. The germline CDR1 and CDR2 sequences are SGDLS and YYNGEE. The CDR3 consists of 14 residues. V was pared by 4 bases and J by 3 bases, with 4 bases of the junction left unmatched. The complete variable domain, with remaining parts taken from reference TRBV9 and TRBJ2-1, reads DSGVTQTPKHLITATGQRVTLRCSPRSGDLSVYWYQQSLDQGLQFLIQYYNGEERAKGNILERFSAQQFPDLHSELNLSSLELGDSALYFCASSPGQNYNEQFFGPGTRLTVL.

This rearrangement joins TRBV10-3 to TRBJ2-1, with TRBD2 as a possible D gene (6 bases). Trimming removed 4 bases from V and 5 bases from J, with 15 bases in between. The CDR3 runs to 15 residues. Germline V gene lookup returns CDR1 ENHRY and CDR2 SYGVKD. CDR3 sequence reads: CAISVYQEGNNEQFF. As DNA, the CDR3 is TGTGCCATCAGTGTTTATCAGGAGGGGAACAATGAGCAGTTCTTC.

J is TRBJ1-3 and V is TRBV29-1; D is possibly TRBD1 (5 bases). This CDR3 comprises 14 residues. Germline V gene data show CDR1 as SQVTM and CDR2 as ANQGSEA. V was cut by 3 bases and J by 1 base, with 10 bases left in between. The CDR3 reads CSVEVGGSGNTIYF. Here the CDR3 DNA reads TGCAGCGTTGAGGTTGGGGGATCTGGAAACACCATATATTTT.

V usage is TRBV18 and J usage is TRBJ2-2; D ambiguous. CDR1 KGHSH and CDR2 LQKENI come from the germline V gene. V dropped 2 bases and J dropped 0 bases, with 7 bases sitting between them. CDR3 length: 15 residues. CDR3 DNA: TGTGCCAGCTCACCAACTACCTCGAACACCGGGGAGCTGTTTTTT. It encodes CASSPTTSNTGELFF.

The V and J genes are TRBV2 and TRBJ1-1; D possibly corresponds to TRBD1 (5 bases). The CDR3 loop spans 14 amino acids. V lost 0 bases and J 5 bases, leaving 10 bases between the germline ends. Germline-derived CDR1 and CDR2 are SNHLY and FYNNEI. The CDR3 region is CASSEALGGTEAFF. The CDR3 DNA is TGTGCCAGCAGTGAAGCGCTGGGGGGGACTGAAGCTTTCTTT.

This clone was seen only a few times. The chain uses TRBV10-1 and TRBJ2-2, with D unresolved. V lost 6 bases and J 0 bases, leaving 8 bases between the germline ends. The CDR3 loop spans 14 amino acids. Germline V gene sequence: CDR1 WNHNN, CDR2 SYGVQD (reference sequence). CDR3 amino acids: CASRPVSNTGELFF. DNA for the CDR3: TGCGCCAGCAGACCGGTCTCGAACACCGGGGAGCTGTTTTTT.

This clone was seen once. This chain uses TRBV4-1 with TRBJ2-1; TRBD1 agrees at 7 bases. The ends lost 2 bases at V and 5 bases at J; junction bases unmatched: 9. Germline lookup yields CDR1 MGHRA and CDR2 YSYEKL. This CDR3 has 16 amino acids. This chain's CDR3 is CASSQITGQLHNEQFF. Written as DNA, the CDR3 is TGCGCCAGCAGCCAAATTACGGGACAGCTACACAATGAGCAGTTCTTC.

The chain couples TRBV27 to TRBJ1-1; TRBD1 aligns across 10 bases. CDR1 is MNHEY and CDR2 is SMNVEV in the germline V gene (reference sequence). The CDR3 has 15 residues. V was clipped by 8 bases and J by 3 bases; unmatched bases: 9. Here the CDR3 reads CASSRGDRGHTEAFF. The CDR3 DNA is TGTGCCAGCTCCCGCGGAGACAGGGGGCACACTGAAGCTTTCTTT.

This chain uses TRBV25-1 with TRBJ1-1; no reliable D call. The CDR3 is 13 residues long. Trimming shortened V by 0 bases and J by 1 base, and 3 bases separated the two germline ends. From germline, CDR1 is MGHDK and CDR2 SYGVNS. CDR3 in amino acids: CASSEYANTEAFF. In nucleotides, the CDR3 is TGTGCCAGCAGTGAATACGCGAACACTGAAGCTTTCTTT.

The chain recombines TRBV4-1 with TRBJ2-1, with 12 nucleotides matching TRBD1. The germline V gene encodes CDR1 MGHRA and CDR2 YSYEKL. This CDR3 has 21 amino acids. V trimming: 0 bases; J trimming: 4 bases; junction bases outside the gene matches: 16. CDR3 sequence (DNA): TGCGCCAGCAGCCAAGATCGTACCCGGGACAGGGGGCGCCTGGGTTACAATGAGCAGTTCTTC. Amino acids: CASSQDRTRDRGRLGYNEQFF.

This clone was counted a few times. This rearrangement joins TRBV19 to TRBJ1-2; 7 bases match TRBD1. CDR3 length equals 14 residues. Germline CDR1 is LNHDA and CDR2 is SQIVND (reference sequence). The V segment lost 5 bases and the J segment 5 bases; nucleotides outside the gene matches: 8. The CDR3 loop is CASSAGTDTYGYTF. CDR3 sequence (DNA): TGTGCCAGTAGTGCCGGGACAGACACTTATGGCTACACCTTC.

Concerning this clone: An end of the junction differs from the germline gene, which may be a read error. This chain links TRBV7-7 with TRBJ1-5; maybe TRBD1 (5 bases). This CDR3 is built from 16 residues. The germline V gene encodes CDR1 SSHAT and CDR2 FNYEAQ (reference sequence). CDR3 sequence (DNA): TGTGCTAGCAGCGAAAGGGGAAACCAATTCAATCAGCCCCAGCATTTT. Translation gives CASSERGNQFNQPQHF.

Here the CDR3 DNA reads TGTGCCAGCAGTTACGGCGGGAGGCCATACAATGAGCAGTTCTTC. Translated: CASSYGGRPYNEQFF. This chain links TRBV6-5 with TRBJ2-1, with 8 bases fitting TRBD2. The CDR3 runs 15 residues. Germline CDR1 and CDR2: MNHEY and SVGAGI. J lost 4 bases, V lost 2 bases, and 4 bases had no gene match.

This rearrangement joins TRBV9 to TRBJ1-3; 7 nucleotides line up with TRBD1. Germline CDR1 SGDLS, CDR2 YYNGEE. The CDR3 is 16 residues long. V lost 0 bases, J lost 2 bases, and 5 bases stayed unmatched. The CDR3 protein is CASSVEVRGTGNTIYF. The DNA for the CDR3 is TGTGCCAGCAGCGTAGAGGTCAGGGGGACTGGAAACACCATATATTTT.

The chain has TRBV5-1 and TRBJ2-2, with 7 bases lining up with TRBD1. Trimming took 3 bases from V and 7 from J; bases not matched to a gene: 12. Germline V CDR1 and CDR2: SGHRS, YFSETQ. The CDR3 runs to 16 residues. As DNA, the CDR3 is TGCGCCAGCAGCTCCCCGAAGACAGGGCGGAGCGGGGAGCTGTTTTTT. It encodes CASSSPKTGRSGELFF.

The chain has TRBV7-3 and TRBJ2-1; tentative D call: TRBD2 (5 bases). Germline-derived CDR1 and CDR2 are SGHTA and FQGTGA. This CDR3 has 13 residues. The ends were cut back, 5 bases at V and 12 bases at J, with 17 bases in the middle. The CDR3 DNA follows: TGTGCCAGCAGCCTCTACCGTGAAGAGGGGCAGTTCTTC. This encodes CASSLYREEGQFF.

As regards this clone: At one of its ends the junction is not consistent with the germline gene, which may arise from a read error. The gene calls are TRBV7-7 and TRBJ1-3; TRBD1 matches 11 bases. The CDR3 spans 15 residues. Germline CDR1 SSHAT, CDR2 FNYEAQ (reference sequence). CDR3: CASSEGQGAGNTIYF. The CDR3 DNA sequence: TGTGCTAGCAGCGAGGGACAGGGGGCTGGAAACACCATATATTTT.

V and J are TRBV11-3 and TRBJ2-7; TRBD2 is a possible D gene (6 bases). Germline V gene sequence: CDR1 SGHNT, CDR2 YENEEA. V dropped 5 bases and J dropped 7 bases, with 15 bases sitting between them. This CDR3 is 13 amino acids long. The CDR3 coding sequence is TGTGCCAGCAGCCTCGGGGGTATAAGGGAGCAGTACTTC. This encodes CASSLGGIREQYF.

The chain recombines TRBV29-1 with TRBJ1-2; 10 nucleotides match TRBD1. Looked up from germline, CDR1 is SQVTM and CDR2 is ANQGSEA. The CDR3 covers 14 residues. V lost 3 bases and J lost 5; bases outside the gene matches: 6. CDR3 region: CSVDRDRGGYGYTF. As DNA, the CDR3 is TGCAGCGTTGACCGGGACAGGGGTGGTTATGGCTACACCTTC.